This is a list of T cell receptor beta chains from one sample in a study of OX40 agonist ivuxolimab in advanced cancers. Method: immunoSEQ multiplex PCR; TCRdb's copy keeps in-frame clones and lacks some. The repertoire consists of 31,000 or so clones, with approximately 80% occurring once and the leading ten covering less than 25%. The source was CD4+ or CD8+ T cells sorted from blood, collected in a trial of the OX40 agonist ivuxolimab. These receptors originate from an adult with an advanced solid tumor such as melanoma, head and neck, liver or kidney cancer. CDR3s include the opening cysteine and the closing phenylalanine or tryptophan. Fields, in order: J gene, V gene, clone size, D gene, CDR3 length, CDR3 protein, CDR3 DNA. A D gene is named only where the DNA matches it firmly. Not all rows give a size; the values are once, few, many and, for expanded clones, a class.

TRBJ1-3 TRBV2 NA NA 15 CASSRDRSSGNTIYF TGTGCCAGCAGTCGGGACCGGAGCTCTGGAAACACCATATATTTT
TRBJ2-7 TRBV4-2 few TRBD2 17 CASSQALAGLTPSEQYF TGTGCCAGCAGCCAAGCGCTAGCGGGACTTACCCCGAGTGAGCAGTACTTC
TRBJ2-7 TRBV28 NA TRBD2 17 CASSPYFGRVSSYEQYF TGTGCCAGCAGTCCTTATTTCGGGAGGGTATCATCCTACGAGCAGTACTTC
TRBJ2-3 TRBV29-1 NA NA 14 CSVGQGIVRDTQYF TGCAGCGTTGGGCAGGGGATAGTTCGAGATACGCAGTATTTT
TRBJ2-7 TRBV2 NA NA 12 CASSKDRYEQYF TGTGCCAGCAGTAAAGACAGGTACGAGCAGTACTTC
TRBJ1-3 TRBV4-3 NA NA 17 CASSQEMARGSGNTIYF TGCGCCAGCAGCCAAGAGATGGCGAGGGGCTCTGGAAACACCATATATTTT
TRBJ2-3 TRBV2 NA TRBD1 13 CASRGQTADTQYF TGTGCCAGCAGGGGACAGACGGCAGATACGCAGTATTTT
TRBJ2-7 TRBV9 NA TRBD1 15 CASSVVRGHSYEQYF TGTGCCAGCAGCGTAGTGAGGGGGCACTCCTACGAGCAGTACTTC
TRBJ1-5 TRBV19 NA NA 15 CASTARAGHSQPQHF TGTGCCAGTACCGCGAGGGCAGGTCACAGTCAGCCCCAGCATTTT
TRBJ1-3 TRBV7-2 NA NA 15 CASSPRTNSGNTIYF TGTGCCAGCAGCCCCAGGACAAACTCTGGAAACACCATATATTTT
TRBJ1-2 TRBV2 once NA 18 CASSYSREGGRYGYGYTF TGTGCCAGCAGCTACTCCCGGGAGGGAGGACGATATGGCTATGGCTACACCTTC
TRBJ2-4 TRBV6-6 NA NA 14 CASTSAGGKNIQYF TGTGCCAGCACGTCCGCCGGTGGCAAAAACATTCAGTACTTC
TRBJ1-5 TRBV5-8 once NA 15 CASSLAGGGNQPQHF TGTGCCAGCAGCTTGGCCGGTGGGGGCAATCAGCCCCAGCATTTT
TRBJ1-3 TRBV9 few TRBD1 13 CASSPQGGNTIYF TGTGCCAGCAGCCCACAGGGGGGAAACACCATATATTTT
TRBJ1-5 TRBV19 NA NA 15 CASRGGTESWQPQHF TGTGCCAGTAGGGGTGGAACAGAGTCATGGCAGCCCCAGCATTTT
TRBJ1-5 TRBV5-1 few TRBD1 15 CASSPTQGIGQPQHF TGCGCCAGCAGCCCAACACAGGGGATCGGTCAGCCCCAGCATTTT
TRBJ2-3 TRBV6-1 NA TRBD2 15 CASRAAGGPSDTQYF TGTGCCAGCAGGGCAGCGGGGGGGCCGTCAGATACGCAGTATTTT
TRBJ2-7 TRBV30 once TRBD1 19 CAWSVPKTRADRVFYEQYF TGTGCCTGGAGTGTACCTAAGACACGGGCGGACAGGGTTTTCTACGAGCAGTACTTC
TRBJ2-3 TRBV6-6 NA TRBD1 15 CASSKGQGSTDTQYF TGTGCCAGCAGTAAAGGACAGGGGAGCACAGATACGCAGTATTTT
TRBJ2-5 TRBV9 NA NA 14 CASSVGGLQETQYF TGTGCCAGCAGCGTGGGGGGGCTCCAAGAGACCCAGTACTTC
TRBJ2-1 TRBV6-6 NA TRBD2 15 CASSSGTSGRNEQFF TGTGCCAGCAGTTCTGGGACTAGCGGGAGGAATGAGCAGTTCTTC
TRBJ2-6 TRBV19 NA NA 13 CAGQHSGANVLTF TGTGCCGGTCAGCACTCTGGGGCCAACGTCCTGACTTTC
TRBJ2-7 TRBV5-1 few NA 12 CASSSQGYEQYF TGCGCCAGCAGCTCCCAGGGCTACGAGCAGTACTTC
TRBJ1-2 TRBV28 NA NA 16 CASKPGGGGGNYGYTF TGTGCCAGCAAGCCAGGTGGCGGGGGGGGAAACTATGGCTACACCTTC
TRBJ1-6 TRBV28 few NA 15 CATRRGNAWNSPLHF TGTGCCACCCGGCGCGGTAATGCTTGGAATTCACCCCTCCACTTT
TRBJ1-5 TRBV6-4 once NA 15 CASSRDLDPVFPQHF TGTGCCAGCAGTAGGGACCTGGACCCAGTTTTCCCCCAGCATTTT
TRBJ2-1 TRBV5-1 NA TRBD2 15 CASSPLAGSHNEQFF TGCGCCAGCAGCCCACTAGCGGGGTCCCACAATGAGCAGTTCTTC
TRBJ2-3 TRBV4-1 NA NA 16 CASSQTLWEATDTQYF TGCGCCAGCAGCCAAACTCTATGGGAGGCCACAGATACGCAGTATTTT
TRBJ2-6 TRBV11-2 NA NA 17 CASSQLTGSSGANVLTF TGTGCCAGCAGCCAGCTGACAGGTAGCTCTGGGGCCAACGTCCTGACTTTC
TRBJ2-1 TRBV7-9 few NA 14 CASSSRDGYNEQFF TGTGCCAGCAGCTCGCGGGACGGCTACAATGAGCAGTTCTTC
TRBJ1-2 TRBV11-3 NA NA 15 CASSLGKGRNYGYTF TGTGCCAGCAGCTTAGGAAAAGGCAGAAACTATGGCTACACCTTC
TRBJ1-1 TRBV6-5 NA NA 11 CASGRGDGAFF TGTGCCAGCGGCCGGGGAGACGGAGCTTTCTTT
TRBJ1-2 TRBV6-5 NA NA 13 CASTRGGGYGYTF TGTGCCAGCACCCGTGGCGGCGGCTATGGCTACACCTTC
TRBJ1-2 TRBV5-1 NA NA 17 CASSLANTATTNYGYTF TGCGCCAGCAGCTTGGCCAACACAGCCACAACTAACTATGGCTACACCTTC
TRBJ2-3 TRBV19 NA TRBD2 17 CASRSLLLAGGTDTQYF TGTGCCAGTAGGTCCCTCCTTTTAGCGGGGGGCACAGATACGCAGTATTTT
TRBJ2-7 TRBV7-9 NA TRBD1 14 CASSLELDRGEQYF TGTGCCAGCAGCTTAGAATTGGACAGGGGAGAGCAGTACTTC
TRBJ2-2 TRBV19 NA NA 12 CAAVSRAGELFF TGTGCCGCAGTTTCTAGGGCCGGGGAGCTGTTTTTT
TRBJ1-2 TRBV28 NA NA 13 CASGRGGNYGYTF TGTGCCAGCGGGAGGGGGGGTAACTATGGCTACACCTTC
TRBJ2-1 TRBV29-1 NA NA 14 CSALQGPSYNEQFF TGCAGCGCCCTACAGGGCCCTTCATACAATGAGCAGTTCTTC
TRBJ2-1 TRBV7-2 NA TRBD2 16 CASRSPGLAGGNEQFF TGTGCCAGCAGATCTCCGGGACTAGCGGGAGGCAATGAGCAGTTCTTC
TRBJ2-1 TRBV28 NA TRBD1 15 CASSLPGTGLGEQFF TGTGCCAGCAGTTTACCCGGGACAGGGCTTGGCGAGCAGTTCTTC
TRBJ2-7 TRBV6-6 NA NA 13 CASTPGSVYEQYF TGTGCCAGCACCCCAGGATCGGTTTACGAGCAGTACTTC
TRBJ1-2 TRBV28 NA NA 14 CASSRTERAYGYTF TGTGCCAGCAGCAGAACCGAAAGGGCCTATGGCTACACCTTC
TRBJ2-2 TRBV27 NA TRBD1 19 CASSLYGHPDRVETGELFF TGTGCCAGCAGTTTATATGGACATCCCGACAGGGTGGAAACCGGGGAGCTGTTTTTT
TRBJ2-3 TRBV28 NA TRBD2 15 CASSASGRAADTQYF TGTGCCAGCAGTGCTAGCGGGAGAGCCGCAGATACGCAGTATTTT
TRBJ2-5 TRBV19 NA NA 13 CASSIQSAETQYF TGTGCCAGTAGTATACAATCCGCGGAGACCCAGTACTTC
TRBJ1-6 TRBV30 NA NA 14 CALTRQKINSPLHF TGTGCCTTAACCCGACAGAAAATAAATTCACCCCTCCACTTT
TRBJ1-1 TRBV30 NA TRBD1 12 CASDREYTEAFF TGTGCCTCGGACAGGGAGTACACTGAAGCTTTCTTT
TRBJ2-1 TRBV18 once NA 13 CASSPGTHNEQFF TGTGCCAGCTCACCCGGGACTCACAATGAGCAGTTCTTC
TRBJ2-3 TRBV6-5 NA NA 14 CASSYSGSADTQYF TGTGCCAGCAGTTACTCCGGATCGGCAGATACGCAGTATTTT
TRBJ2-5 TRBV6-5 once TRBD2 16 CASSSRLAGGQETQYF TGTGCCAGCAGTTCTCGACTAGCGGGAGGGCAGGAGACCCAGTACTTC
TRBJ2-7 TRBV7-9 NA NA 15 CASSPLPPADYEQYF TGTGCCAGCAGCCCATTACCCCCGGCAGACTACGAGCAGTACTTC
TRBJ1-1 TRBV28 NA NA 15 CASRPATGMNTEAFF TGTGCCAGCCGACCCGCGACAGGAATGAACACTGAAGCTTTCTTT
TRBJ1-1 TRBV30 NA TRBD1 15 CAWTAGQFLSREAFF TGTGCCTGGACGGCGGGACAGTTCCTTAGCCGTGAAGCTTTCTTT
TRBJ2-1 TRBV7-2 NA TRBD2 18 CASSLIGSGGASYNEQFF TGTGCCAGCAGCTTAATCGGTAGCGGGGGGGCCTCCTACAATGAGCAGTTCTTC
TRBJ2-1 TRBV7-9 NA TRBD2 18 CASSGPGTSGYSYNEQFF TGTGCCAGCAGCGGCCCCGGGACTAGCGGGTACTCCTACAATGAGCAGTTCTTC
TRBJ2-5 TRBV30 NA TRBD2 14 CACLTSGSRKTQYF TGTGCCTGTCTGACTAGCGGGAGTCGGAAGACCCAGTACTTC
TRBJ1-1 TRBV25-1 NA NA 16 CASASRASFMNTEAFF TGTGCCAGCGCTAGCAGGGCCAGCTTCATGAACACTGAAGCTTTCTTT
TRBJ2-3 TRBV19 NA TRBD2 16 CASGGLASTSTDTQYF TGTGCCAGTGGGGGACTAGCCTCTACTAGCACAGATACGCAGTATTTT
TRBJ1-1 TRBV27 NA NA 14 CASNLRAGLTEAFF TGTGCCAGCAATCTCCGGGCAGGGCTGACTGAAGCTTTCTTT